The 6 T cell receptor beta chains below all came from one sample that was sequenced in a study of Tregs in tolerant kidney transplant recipients. Mixed chimerism was transient after nonmyeloablative marrow transplants from related graft donors. Method: immunoSEQ multiplex PCR; TCRdb's copy keeps in-frame clones and lacks some. The sample table sets out 20,000 to 30,000 clones. The input for sequencing was CD4+ T cells from blood (PBMCs), taken 6 months after the transplant. The origin of the receptors is a human patient who received a combined kidney and bone marrow transplant. Some T cells may originate from the graft donor.

CDR3 DNA (partial): TGTGCCAGCAGCTTGGGACAGGGGGGATATGGC. Protein: CASSLGQGGYG. The entire CDR3 protein reads CASSLGQGGYGYTF. The rearrangement links TRBV5-4 to TRBJ1-2; 9 positions agree with TRBD1. From the germline J gene comes the end of the CDR3, since the read stops 3 residues before it. The CDR3 extends over 14 amino acids. The V gene's germline CDR1 is SGHNT and CDR2 YYREEE (reference sequence). V dropped 0 bases and J dropped 5; count of bases not matched to a gene: 2.

With regard to this clone: Read data end 3 residues before the CDR3 end; the end is taken from the germline J gene. The chain recombines TRBV19 with TRBJ2-3; 7 bases agree with TRBD1. CDR3 length equals 16 residues. Germline CDR1 is LNHDA and CDR2 is SQIVND (reference sequence). The junction had 14 bases not matched to a gene; V was cut back by 5 bases and J by 6 bases. CDR3 DNA (partial): TGTGCCAGTAGTCCTTGGACAGGACGGGGATCCGATACG. It yields the protein CASSPWTGRGSDT. Given in full, the CDR3 is CASSPWTGRGSDTQYF.

With regard to this clone: The read terminates 3 residues before the CDR3 end, so the remaining end is supplied by the germline J gene. V gene TRBV5-1 combines with J gene TRBJ2-2, with 7 bases aligning to TRBD2. CDR3 size: 18 residues. The germline gives CDR1 SGHRS, CDR2 YFSETQ. V dropped 4 bases and J dropped 0; count of bases not matched to a gene: 12. The CDR3 loop is CASSPLASGGPNTGELFF. Partial CDR3 DNA: TGCGCCAGCAGCCCGCTGGCTAGCGGCGGTCCGAACACCGGGGAG.

Remarks on this clone: The read is 3 residues too short to cover the CDR3 end, so that end is filled in from the germline J gene. The gene calls are TRBV20-1 and TRBJ2-3; 7 positions match TRBD2. The CDR3 contains 15 residues. The V gene end was trimmed by 2 bases and the J gene end by 2 bases; junction bases not matched to a gene: 7. In germline, CDR1 is DFQATT, CDR2 SNEGSKA (reference sequence). The CDR3 sequence: CSARKRGSYTDTQYF. The part of the CDR3 DNA that was read is TGCAGTGCTAGAAAGCGGGGATCTTACACAGATACG.

The CDR3 sequence is CASSLETGGSPGANVLTF. Incomplete CDR3 DNA: TGCGCCAGCAGCTTGGAAACAGGGGGCAGCCCTGGGGCCAACGTC. V and J are TRBV5-1 and TRBJ2-6, with 9 bases that match TRBD1. The read finishes 3 residues shy of the CDR3 end, and the germline J gene is used to complete it. Germline V gene data show CDR1 as SGHRS and CDR2 as YFSETQ. The CDR3 spans 18 residues. Losses at the gene ends were 0 bases for V and 2 bases for J; bases not matched to a gene: 6.

A remark on this clone: Relative to the germline gene, one junction end is altered; a read error may explain this. The sequenced fragment ends 3 residues before the CDR3 boundary, so the rest is inferred from the germline J gene. This chain joins TRBV2 and TRBJ2-4; D possibly corresponds to TRBD1 (5 bases). CDR1 SNHLY and CDR2 FYNNEI come from the germline V gene. This CDR3 is built from 13 residues. CDR3 DNA, as far as it was read: TGTGCCAGCAGCGAAGGGGCCAGGAACATT. Its protein product is CASSEGARNI. The whole CDR3 reads CASSEGARNIQYF.